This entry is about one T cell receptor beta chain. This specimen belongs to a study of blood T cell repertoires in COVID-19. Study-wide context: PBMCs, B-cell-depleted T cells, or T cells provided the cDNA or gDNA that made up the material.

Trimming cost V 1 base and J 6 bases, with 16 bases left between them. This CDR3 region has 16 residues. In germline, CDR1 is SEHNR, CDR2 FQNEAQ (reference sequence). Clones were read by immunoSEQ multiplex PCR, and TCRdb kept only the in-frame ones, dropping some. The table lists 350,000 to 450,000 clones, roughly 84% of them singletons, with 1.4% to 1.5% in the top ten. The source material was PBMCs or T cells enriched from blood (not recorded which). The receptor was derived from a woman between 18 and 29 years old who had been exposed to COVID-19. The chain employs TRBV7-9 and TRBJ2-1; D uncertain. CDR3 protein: CASSLVTSPSGNEQFF. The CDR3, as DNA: TGTGCCAGCAGCTTAGTGACGTCGCCGTCGGGCAATGAGCAGTTCTTC.